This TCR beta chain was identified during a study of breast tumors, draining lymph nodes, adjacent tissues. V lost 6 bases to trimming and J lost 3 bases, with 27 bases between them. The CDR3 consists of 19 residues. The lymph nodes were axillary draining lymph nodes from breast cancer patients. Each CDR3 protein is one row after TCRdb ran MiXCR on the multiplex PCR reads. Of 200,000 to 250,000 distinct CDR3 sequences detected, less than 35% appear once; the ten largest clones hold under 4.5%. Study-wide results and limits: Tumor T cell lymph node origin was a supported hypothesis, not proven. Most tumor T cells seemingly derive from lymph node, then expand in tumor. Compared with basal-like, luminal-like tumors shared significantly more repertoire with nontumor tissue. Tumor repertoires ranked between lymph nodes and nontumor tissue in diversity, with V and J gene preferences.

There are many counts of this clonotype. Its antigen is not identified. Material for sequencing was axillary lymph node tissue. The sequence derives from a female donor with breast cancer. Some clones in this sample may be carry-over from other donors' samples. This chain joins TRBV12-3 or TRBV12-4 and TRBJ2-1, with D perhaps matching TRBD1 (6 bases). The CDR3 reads CASSKKIGGATSFYNEQFF. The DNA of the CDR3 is TGTGCCAGCAGCAAGAAGATAGGGGGAGCTACGTCCTTCTACAATGAGCAGTTCTTC.